This passage covers 19 T cell receptor beta chains from one sample sequenced in a study of CD8 T cells in ankylosing spondylitis. TCRdb re-analysed the 5' RACE reads in MiXCR, keeping a single row per CDR3 protein. The table shows 150,000 to 200,000 distinct CDR3 sequences, with 13% occurring only once. Input material: blood, either unsorted or a sorted T cell fraction (not recorded which). Receptor source: a female donor with ankylosing spondylitis or in good health (not recorded which).

Points on this clonotype: A single base separates this from a much larger clone, so it may be a read error. This chain links TRBV7-2 with TRBJ2-5; TRBD2 agrees at 7 bases. Germline-derived CDR1 and CDR2 are SGHTA and FQGNSA. This CDR3 region has 16 residues. The CDR3 nucleotides read TGTGCCAGCAGCTTAAGGGCTAGCGGTGGGGGAGAGACCCAGTGCTTC. Its protein product is CASSLRASGGGETQCF.

This clonotype was detected many times. The J gene is TRBJ2-1, the V gene TRBV4-1; D remains ambiguous. This CDR3 is built from 14 residues. Germline V gene lookup returns CDR1 MGHRA and CDR2 YSYEKL. Between the trimmed V and J ends, which lost 0 bases and 2 bases, there was a span of 5 bases. DNA of the CDR3: TGCGCCAGCAGCCAAGACGGGCCCTACAATGAGCAGTTCTTC. Translating it yields CASSQDGPYNEQFF.

This clonotype showed up many times. The chain links TRBV10-2 to TRBJ1-5, with TRBD1 identical over 11 bases. Germline assignment: CDR1 WSHSY and CDR2 SAAADI. The CDR3 loop spans 19 amino acids. The V gene end was trimmed by 6 bases and the J gene end by 2 bases; junction bases not matched to a gene: 15. In DNA, the CDR3 is TGCGCCAGCAGAAGCGTGCCGGGACAGGGGGGTTCTGGCAATCAGCCCCAGCATTTT. The encoded protein is CASRSVPGQGGSGNQPQHF.

In its sample, this clonotype was seen a few times. This chain connects TRBV6-1 to TRBJ2-1; 10 nucleotides agree with TRBD2. Germline V gives CDR1 MNHNS, CDR2 SASEGT. This CDR3 comprises 15 residues. V shed 5 bases, J shed 5 bases, and the junction held 6 bases outside the gene matches. In nucleotides, the CDR3 is TGTGCCAGCAGTCCTCTAGCGGGAGAGCACAATGAGCAGTTCTTC. Protein: CASSPLAGEHNEQFF.

As for this clonotype: Given a much more abundant clone one base away, this may be a read error. The chain is built from TRBV7-9 and TRBJ2-1, with 11 bases lining up with TRBD2. This CDR3 contains 16 residues. Germline CDR1 SEHNR, CDR2 FQNEAQ (reference sequence). CDR3 residues: CAGSLVSGRAPNEQFF. As DNA, the CDR3 is TGTGCCGGCAGCTTAGTTAGCGGGAGGGCGCCCAATGAGCAGTTCTTC.

This clonotype showed up many times. J is TRBJ2-5 and V is TRBV2; TRBD1 agrees at 9 bases. This CDR3 region has 15 residues. The germline V gene has CDR1 SNHLY and CDR2 FYNNEI. Losses at the gene ends were 8 bases for V and 8 bases for J; bases not matched to a gene: 15. DNA of the CDR3: TGTGCCAGCGCACAGACCGGGACAGGGCTAGAAACCCAGTACTTC. The encoded protein is CASAQTGTGLETQYF.

This clonotype was detected many times. This chain connects TRBV10-3 to TRBJ2-5, with 11 bases aligning to TRBD2. The CDR3 runs to 18 residues. The V segment lost 5 bases and the J segment 3 bases; nucleotides outside the gene matches: 14. Per the germline V gene, CDR1 is ENHRY and CDR2 is SYGVKD. CDR3 amino acids: CAISPGRTSGSGEETQYF. The CDR3 DNA reads as TGTGCCATCAGTCCAGGTCGGACTAGCGGGTCCGGGGAAGAGACCCAGTACTTC.

This clonotype was seen repeatedly, ten times or more. The conserved phenylalanine or tryptophan is not found at the CDR3 terminus, so this likely reflects a read error. The DNA is omitted, as the CDR3 cannot be located on it reliably, and the CDR3 follows TCRdb's listing. This CDR3 reads CASSGSLA. The V and J genes are TRBV2 and TRBJ2-2; the D call TRBD2 from the table was never checked on the DNA. The CDR3 region is 8 residues in length, termini included. Germline V CDR1 and CDR2: SNHLY, FYNNEI.

This clonotype was found many times. The chain links TRBV3-1 to TRBJ1-1; D is unresolved. The CDR3 is 13 amino acids. Germline CDR1 reads LGHDT; CDR2 reads YNNKEL (reference sequence). Trimming removed 3 bases at V and 6 bases at J, with 11 bases between. Written as DNA, the CDR3 is TGTGCCAGCAGCCAGGCCCGGGCAGCTGAAGCTTTCTTT. It is translated as CASSQARAAEAFF.

This clonotype has ten or more counts. The chain links TRBV25-1 to TRBJ2-3; D might be TRBD1 (5 bases). V was shortened by 4 bases and J by 5 bases, with 16 bases between the two germline ends. The length of the CDR3 is 15 residues. Per the germline V gene, CDR1 is MGHDK and CDR2 is SYGVNS. CDR3 in amino acids: CASSGSSTVGDTQYF. The DNA for the CDR3 is TGTGCCAGCAGTGGATCGTCGACAGTAGGAGATACGCAGTATTTT.

The table lists this clonotype with many counts. The J gene is TRBJ1-2, the V gene TRBV2, with 8 bases lining up with TRBD1. From germline, CDR1 is SNHLY and CDR2 FYNNEI. This CDR3 spans 15 amino acids. V lost 10 bases and J lost 5; bases outside the gene matches: 15. Here the CDR3 DNA reads TGTGCCACCCAACAGGGGGATAGTAGGGGTTATGGCTACACCTTC. Translated, it gives CATQQGDSRGYGYTF.

This clonotype was detected a few times. The DNA for the CDR3 is TGTGCCACCAGTGACACCGGGACGGCCTTAGAGCAGTTCTTC. Its protein is CATSDTGTALEQFF. The gene calls are TRBV24-1 and TRBJ2-1, with D possibly being TRBD1 or TRBD2 (5 bases each). Per the germline V gene, CDR1 is KGHDR and CDR2 is SFDVKD. The CDR3 loop spans 14 amino acids. Trimming left V 4 bases short and J 10 bases short, with 16 bases between.

The J gene is TRBJ2-7, the V gene TRBV2; 15 bases are shared with TRBD2. The germline CDR1 and CDR2 sequences are SNHLY and FYNNEI. V trimming: 7 bases; J trimming: 2 bases; junction bases outside the gene matches: 6. This CDR3 is built from 16 residues. In nucleotides, the CDR3 is TGTGCCAGCACCCCGGGACTAGCGGGAGGAGCCTACGAGCAGTACTTC. Its translation: CASTPGLAGGAYEQYF. Using reference TRBV2 and TRBJ2-7 for the parts outside the CDR3, the full variable domain is EPEVTQTPSHQVTQMGQEVILRCVPISNHLYFYWYRQILGQKVEFLVSFYNNEISEKSEIFDDQFSVERPDGSNFTLKIRSTKLEDSAMYFCASTPGLAGGAYEQYFGPGTRLTVT.

This clonotype was counted only a few times. The chain joins TRBV5-1 to TRBJ2-7, with D perhaps being TRBD1 or TRBD2 (5 bases each). The V gene lost 4 bases and the J gene lost 3 bases, with 17 bases spanning the gap. This CDR3 spans 15 amino acids. Germline CDR1 SGHRS, CDR2 YFSETQ. CDR3 coding DNA: TGCGCCAGCAGCGGCTCGGGACGGCAGTACTACGAGCAGTACTTC. Amino acid sequence: CASSGSGRQYYEQYF.

This clonotype was detected ten times or more. The chain recombines TRBV9 with TRBJ1-5; no reliable D call. V was trimmed by 3 bases and J by 0 bases, leaving 7 bases between them. The CDR3 runs to 14 residues. Germline V gene data show CDR1 as SGDLS and CDR2 as YYNGEE. Here the CDR3 reads CASSGGYSNQPQHF. CDR3 sequence (DNA): TGTGCCAGCAGCGGGGGTTATAGCAATCAGCCCCAGCATTTT.

In this sample, this clonotype turned up a few times. The chain carries TRBV20-1 and TRBJ1-2; D may be TRBD1 (5 bases). Germline CDR1 DFQATT, CDR2 SNEGSKA (reference sequence). This CDR3 contains 16 residues. Deletions cut 3 bases from V and 0 bases from J, with 17 bases between. The chain's CDR3 is CSASVPSGTPNYGYTF. The CDR3 region has the DNA TGCAGTGCTAGCGTACCCTCAGGGACGCCTAACTATGGCTACACCTTC.

For this clonotype: The junction shows a germline mismatch at one end, possibly a read error. The V gene is TRBV29-1, the J gene TRBJ2-7; 16 bases map to TRBD2. Germline values: CDR1 SQVTM, CDR2 ANQGSEA. The CDR3 has 18 residues. Here the CDR3 DNA reads TGCAGCGTTGAAGGAGAGGGACTAGCGGGAGGGTATTCCTACGTGCAGTACTTC. This translates into CSVEGEGLAGGYSYVQYF.

This clonotype has just a few counts. The chain uses TRBV10-3 and TRBJ2-1; perhaps TRBD2 as D (5 bases). Trimming left V 3 bases short and J 9 bases short, with 18 bases between. CDR3 length: 15 residues. CDR1 is ENHRY, CDR2 SYGVKD, per germline. The CDR3 reads CAISEEGIRRREQFF. DNA of the CDR3: TGTGCCATCAGTGAAGAGGGCATCCGGAGGCGTGAGCAGTTCTTC.

This clonotype was recorded a few times. The chain employs TRBV5-1 and TRBJ2-3; the match to TRBD1 covers 11 bases. V lost 2 bases and J lost 6; bases outside the gene matches: 2. The CDR3 is made up of 14 amino acids. Germline loops: CDR1 SGHRS, CDR2 YFSETQ. CDR3 residues: CASSFGQGADTQYF. In DNA, the CDR3 is TGCGCCAGCAGCTTCGGACAGGGGGCGGATACGCAGTATTTT.